Detailed here is one T cell receptor (beta chain). These data belong to a study of shared clonotypes between healthy human individuals. Researchers drew on tens of millions of PBMCs for genomic DNA from unsorted samples. Clones were read by immunoSEQ multiplex PCR, and TCRdb kept only the in-frame ones, dropping some. The data contain approximately 500,000 clones, 81% of them singletons. The TCR sequence derives from a woman aged 40 to 55 in good health. Some clones in this sample may be carry-over from other donors' samples. Sequenced input: PBMCs.

CDR3 protein: CATTEESGANVLTF. The CDR3 DNA reads TGTGCCACCACCGAGGAGTCTGGGGCCAACGTCCTGACTTTC. The chain has TRBV6-4 and TRBJ2-6; D call uncertain. The ends were cut back, 10 bases at V and 1 base at J, with 11 bases in the middle. CDR1 and CDR2 (germline): MRHNA, SNTAGT. CDR3 length: 14 residues.